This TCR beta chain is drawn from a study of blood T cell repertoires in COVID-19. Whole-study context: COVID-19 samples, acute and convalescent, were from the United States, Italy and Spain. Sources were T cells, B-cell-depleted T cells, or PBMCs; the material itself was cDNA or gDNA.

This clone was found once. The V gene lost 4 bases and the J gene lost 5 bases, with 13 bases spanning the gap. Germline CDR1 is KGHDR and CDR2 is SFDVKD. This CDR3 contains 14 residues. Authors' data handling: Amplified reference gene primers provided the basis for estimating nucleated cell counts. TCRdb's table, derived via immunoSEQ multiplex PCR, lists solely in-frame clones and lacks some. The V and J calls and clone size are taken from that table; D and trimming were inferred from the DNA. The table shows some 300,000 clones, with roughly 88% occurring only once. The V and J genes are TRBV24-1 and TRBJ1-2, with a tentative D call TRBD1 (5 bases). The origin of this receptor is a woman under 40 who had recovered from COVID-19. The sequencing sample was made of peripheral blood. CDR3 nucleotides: TGTGCCACCAGTGAGTCCGGGACTGTTTATGGCTACACCTTC. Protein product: CATSESGTVYGYTF.